The 30 T cell receptor beta chains given below trace back to one sample, sequenced in a study of OX40 agonist ivuxolimab in advanced cancers. Repertoires were generated with immunoSEQ multiplex PCR, while TCRdb's copy carries only in-frame clones and drops some. The table records about 48,000 clones, 75% to 90% of them present only once. The sample was CD4+ or CD8+ T cells sorted from blood, taken in a trial of the OX40 agonist ivuxolimab. These receptors came from an adult with an advanced solid tumor such as melanoma, head and neck, liver or kidney cancer.

The chain carries TRBV27 and TRBJ2-2; D assignment may be TRBD1 or TRBD2 (5 bases each). The V end lost 0 bases, the J end lost 4 bases, and 6 bases lay between the germline ends. Germline CDR1 and CDR2: MNHEY and SMNVEV (reference sequence). The CDR3 length is 14 residues. The CDR3 DNA sequence: TGTGCCAGCAGTTTATCTGGGGGCACCGGGGAGCTGTTTTTT. It encodes CASSLSGGTGELFF.

In this sample, this clone turned up a few times. V usage is TRBV27 and J usage is TRBJ2-3; TRBD2 is a possible D gene (5 bases). V was cut by 5 bases and J by 5 bases, with 14 bases left in between. CDR3 size: 14 residues. The germline gives CDR1 MNHEY, CDR2 SMNVEV (reference sequence). CDR3 amino acids: CASSPDPGVDTQYF. The DNA of the CDR3 is TGTGCCAGCAGTCCCGACCCCGGGGTAGATACGCAGTATTTT.

This clone was counted once. The V gene is TRBV5-1, the J gene TRBJ1-2, with TRBD1 matching 8 bases. The V and J ends lost 4 bases and 3 bases, in that order; junction bases with no gene match: 11. Germline CDR1 is SGHRS and CDR2 is YFSETQ. The CDR3 totals 16 residues. The CDR3 sequence: CASSPWDRPTDYGYTF. CDR3 in DNA: TGCGCCAGCAGCCCATGGGACAGGCCAACGGACTATGGCTACACCTTC. The full variable domain, rest sourced from reference TRBV5-1 and TRBJ1-2, is KAGVTQTPRYLIKTRGQQVTLSCSPISGHRSVSWYQQTPGQGLQFLFEYFSETQRNKGNFPGRFSGRQFSNSRSEMNVSTLELGDSALYLCASSPWDRPTDYGYTFGSGTRLTVV.

The CDR3 DNA sequence: TGCGCCAGCAGTGGCGAGCGTGGTGAAGCTTTCTTT. Translated, it gives CASSGERGEAFF. The V gene is TRBV10-1, the J gene TRBJ1-1; unclear D gene. The V and J ends lost 4 bases and 7 bases respectively, with 10 bases between them. Germline-derived CDR1 and CDR2 are WNHNN and SYGVQD (reference sequence). This CDR3 comprises 12 residues.

This clone turned up a few times. This chain links TRBV6-5 with TRBJ2-5; maybe TRBD1 (6 bases). Trimming stripped 6 bases from V and 6 bases from J, with 17 bases between. Germline V gene lookup returns CDR1 MNHEY and CDR2 SVGAGI. The CDR3 has 14 residues. The CDR3 loop is CASRSGDPEKTQYF. For the CDR3, the DNA is TGTGCCAGCAGGTCAGGGGACCCCGAGAAGACCCAGTACTTC.

DNA of the CDR3: TGTGCCAGCAGTAACTTCAGGGGGCCGAAGGAAAAACTGTTTTTT. It specifies CASSNFRGPKEKLFF. The chain has TRBV28 and TRBJ1-4; 8 bases are a match to TRBD1. V lost 5 bases and J lost 8; bases outside the gene matches: 10. The germline V gene encodes CDR1 MDHEN and CDR2 SYDVKM. The CDR3 has 15 residues.

The chain joins TRBV28 to TRBJ2-5; D perhaps matches TRBD2 (6 bases). The length of the CDR3 is 15 residues. Germline CDR1 reads MDHEN; CDR2 reads SYDVKM. Between the trimmed V and J ends, which lost 1 base and 4 bases, there was a span of 13 bases. The CDR3: CASSLSSARLETQYF. In DNA, the CDR3 is TGTGCCAGCAGTTTATCTAGCGCCCGTTTAGAGACCCAGTACTTC.

The rearrangement joins TRBV5-8 to TRBJ2-7; TRBD1 agrees at 7 bases. Germline CDR1 and CDR2: SGHTS and YDEGEE. The CDR3 runs to 14 residues. J gave up 5 bases and V 0 bases, and 5 bases lay outside the gene matches. The CDR3 bases are TGTGCCAGCAGCTTGGGACAGGGTAGGGACGAGCAGTACTTC. This codes for CASSLGQGRDEQYF.

V gene TRBV11-3 combines with J gene TRBJ2-1; 8 bases align to TRBD2. The V segment lost 8 bases and the J segment 9 bases; nucleotides outside the gene matches: 6. From germline, CDR1 is SGHNT and CDR2 YENEEA. This CDR3 has 12 residues. The CDR3 sequence is CASSTGGGEQFF. Written as DNA, the CDR3 is TGTGCCAGCTCGACCGGGGGGGGTGAGCAGTTCTTC.

This chain uses TRBV28 with TRBJ2-7, with a weak D call TRBD1 (6 bases). This CDR3 comprises 13 residues. The germline CDR1 and CDR2 sequences are MDHEN and SYDVKM. Trimming removed 6 bases at V and 2 bases at J, with 11 bases between. CDR3 loop: CASSPTGTYEQYF. The CDR3 coding sequence is TGTGCCAGCAGCCCGACAGGTACCTACGAGCAGTACTTC.

The CDR3 nucleotides read TGCGCCAGCAGCCAAGATACAGGGGCCTACGAGCAGTACTTC. Its translation: CASSQDTGAYEQYF. The chain has TRBV4-1 and TRBJ2-7; TRBD1 matches at 7 bases. Trimming cost V 0 bases and J 2 bases; bases outside gene matches: 1. This CDR3 is 14 amino acids long. The germline gives CDR1 MGHRA, CDR2 YSYEKL.

The CDR3 region has the DNA TGCAGTGCCATAGACAGTTACGAGCAGTACTTC. Residues: CSAIDSYEQYF. The rearrangement links TRBV20-1 to TRBJ2-7; maybe TRBD1 (5 bases). The CDR3 spans 11 residues. CDR1 DFQATT and CDR2 SNEGSKA come from the germline V gene (reference sequence). The V end lost 6 bases, the J end lost 4 bases, and 10 bases lay between the germline ends.

The chain carries TRBV27 and TRBJ2-7, with 9 bases matching TRBD2. The J segment lost 4 bases and the V segment lost 7 bases, leaving 8 bases of the junction unmatched. This CDR3 has 14 amino acids. Germline V lookup: CDR1 MNHEY, CDR2 SMNVEV (reference sequence). The chain's CDR3 is CASKGGGAAYEQYF. The CDR3 DNA follows: TGTGCCAGCAAGGGCGGGGGGGCCGCTTACGAGCAGTACTTC.

The chain combines TRBV7-9 with TRBJ2-5, with no clear D. V was cut by 2 bases and J by 1 base, with 5 bases left in between. Germline loops: CDR1 SEHNR, CDR2 FQNEAQ (reference sequence). The CDR3 runs 13 residues. CDR3 protein: CASSLPPQETQYF. CDR3 DNA sequence: TGTGCCAGCAGCTTACCGCCCCAAGAGACCCAGTACTTC.

The chain joins TRBV2 to TRBJ1-6, with 9 bases aligning to TRBD1. CDR1 and CDR2 (germline): SNHLY, FYNNEI. V dropped 6 bases and J dropped 15; count of bases not matched to a gene: 9. This CDR3 has 13 residues. The CDR3 coding sequence is TGTGCCAGCAGGGCCCGGGACAGGGAGGGCCTCCACTTT. Translation gives CASRARDREGLHF. The entire variable domain, with the rest obtained from reference TRBV2 and TRBJ1-6, is as follows: EPEVTQTPSHQVTQMGQEVILRCVPISNHLYFYWYRQILGQKVEFLVSFYNNEISEKSEIFDDQFSVERPDGSNFTLKIRSTKLEDSAMYFCASRARDREGLHFGNGTRLTVT.

A single count supports this clone. This chain uses TRBV29-1 with TRBJ1-1; possible D gene TRBD1, 5 bases. The germline V and J ends were trimmed by 4 bases and 6 bases, with 12 bases remaining between them. Per the germline V gene, CDR1 is SQVTM and CDR2 is ANQGSEA. The CDR3 consists of 12 residues. The DNA of the CDR3 is TGCAGCGTTGTCGGGGACGCCCCTGAAGCTTTCTTT. It yields the protein CSVVGDAPEAFF.

The chain couples TRBV7-9 to TRBJ1-2; D is possibly TRBD1 (5 bases). V lost 4 bases, J lost 5 bases, and 14 bases lay in between. The CDR3 runs to 14 residues. Germline V gene lookup returns CDR1 SEHNR and CDR2 FQNEAQ (reference sequence). CDR3 coding DNA: TGTGCCAGCAGCTCCCCGGGACTGGGATATGGCTACACCTTC. The encoded protein is CASSSPGLGYGYTF. Filled out from reference TRBV7-9 and TRBJ1-2, the complete variable domain reads DTGVSQNPRHKITKRGQNVTFRCDPISEHNRLYWYRQTLGQGPEFLTYFQNEAQLEKSRLLSDRFSAERPKGSFSTLEIQRTEQGDSAMYLCASSSPGLGYGYTFGSGTRLTVV.

This clone was seen a handful of times. CDR3 coding DNA: TGTGCCAGCAGCTTGGGACGCGAGCAGTACTTC. It specifies CASSLGREQYF. The chain carries TRBV11-3 and TRBJ2-7; either TRBD1 or TRBD2 may fit D (5 bases each). Germline V lookup: CDR1 SGHNT, CDR2 YENEEA. V shed 3 bases and J shed 6 bases, with 6 bases lying between them. CDR3 length equals 11 residues. Variable domain in full (rest from reference TRBV11-3 and TRBJ2-7): EAGVVQSPRYKIIEKKQPVAFWCNPISGHNTLYWYLQNLGQGPELLIRYENEEAVDDSQLPKDRFSAERLKGVDSTLKIQPAELGDSAVYLCASSLGREQYFGPGTRLTVT.

The chain uses TRBV9 and TRBJ2-7; possibly TRBD1 or TRBD2 for D (7 bases each). The CDR3 length is 14 residues. Deletions cut 4 bases from V and 4 bases from J, with 15 bases between. CDR1 and CDR2 (germline): SGDLS, YYNGEE. The DNA for the CDR3 is TGTGCCAGCAGCCCAGGGGGGGACGGGTACGAGCAGTACTTC. Residues: CASSPGGDGYEQYF.

The sample holds one count of this clone. The chain couples TRBV7-2 to TRBJ1-5; no clear D gene. Trimming stripped 1 base from V and 0 bases from J, with 7 bases between. Germline CDR1 and CDR2: SGHTA and FQGNSA. The CDR3 contains 15 residues. CDR3 sequence reads: CASSLGRSSNQPQHF. The CDR3 DNA reads TGTGCCAGCAGCTTAGGCAGGTCTAGCAATCAGCCCCAGCATTTT.

The chain employs TRBV19 and TRBJ1-5; no reliable D call. Germline V gene data show CDR1 as LNHDA and CDR2 as SQIVND (reference sequence). The CDR3 covers 15 residues. V gave up 3 bases and J gave up 0 bases, with 9 bases separating them. The chain's CDR3 is CASSIFPNSNQPQHF. CDR3 DNA: TGTGCCAGTAGTATTTTCCCAAATAGCAATCAGCCCCAGCATTTT.

This clone was counted once. The rearrangement uses TRBV5-6 and TRBJ1-1, with D possibly TRBD1 on 5 matching bases. CDR3 length equals 13 residues. Germline V CDR1 and CDR2: SGHDT, YYEEEE. V lost 2 bases to trimming and J lost 7 bases, with 12 bases between them. CDR3 sequence reads: CASSFNGGNEAFF. The CDR3 DNA is TGTGCCAGCAGCTTTAATGGGGGAAATGAAGCTTTCTTT. The whole variable domain, filled in from reference TRBV5-6 and TRBJ1-1, reads DAGVTQSPTHLIKTRGQQVTLRCSPKSGHDTVSWYQQALGQGPQFIFQYYEEEERQRGNFPDRFSGHQFPNYSSELNVNALLLGDSALYLCASSFNGGNEAFFGQGTRLTVV.

The chain is built from TRBV19 and TRBJ1-4, with 9 nucleotides matching TRBD1. CDR3 length: 14 residues. Germline V gene lookup returns CDR1 LNHDA and CDR2 SQIVND (reference sequence). The trim removed 6 bases at V and 3 bases at J, leaving 2 bases unmatched. CDR3 loop: CASSRQGANEKLFF. The DNA of the CDR3 is TGTGCCAGTAGCCGACAGGGGGCTAATGAAAAACTGTTTTTT.

J is TRBJ2-7 and V is TRBV5-1; no definite D call. V lost 3 bases and J 3 bases, leaving 16 bases between the germline ends. The CDR3 loop spans 15 amino acids. Germline V gene sequence: CDR1 SGHRS, CDR2 YFSETQ. In nucleotides, the CDR3 is TGCGCCAGCAGCTCCGGGCCGTCCCCCAACTACGAGCAGTACTTC. This codes for CASSSGPSPNYEQYF. Full variable domain (remainder filled in from reference TRBV5-1 and TRBJ2-7): KAGVTQTPRYLIKTRGQQVTLSCSPISGHRSVSWYQQTPGQGLQFLFEYFSETQRNKGNFPGRFSGRQFSNSRSEMNVSTLELGDSALYLCASSSGPSPNYEQYFGPGTRLTVT.

The sample holds one count of this clone. This chain links TRBV11-2 with TRBJ2-2; 8 bases align to TRBD2. CDR3 length equals 18 residues. Trimming at V came to 2 bases and at J to 2 bases, leaving 10 bases not matched to a gene. Germline CDR1 SGHAT, CDR2 FQNNGV. For the CDR3, the DNA is TGTGCCAGCAGCTTAACCCCCACCAGCGGGGGTAACACCGGGGAGCTGTTTTTT. This gives the protein CASSLTPTSGGNTGELFF.

The V and J genes are TRBV19 and TRBJ1-5; D remains ambiguous. The CDR3 runs 15 residues. V lost 1 base to trimming and J lost 9 bases, with 16 bases between them. CDR1 and CDR2 from the germline V gene are LNHDA and SQIVND (reference sequence). This chain's CDR3 is CASSIASTSRRPQHF. The CDR3 DNA follows: TGTGCCAGTAGTATAGCAAGTACTAGCCGGCGGCCCCAGCATTTT.

This chain links TRBV6-5 with TRBJ2-1; TRBD1 aligns across 11 bases. The CDR3 loop spans 14 amino acids. The germline gives CDR1 MNHEY, CDR2 SVGAGI. The V gene end was trimmed by 8 bases and the J gene end by 3 bases; junction bases not matched to a gene: 3. The CDR3 spells CASQGTGGYNEQFF. The DNA for the CDR3 is TGTGCCAGCCAAGGGACAGGGGGCTACAATGAGCAGTTCTTC.

The rearrangement joins TRBV6-6 to TRBJ2-1, with a tentative D call TRBD1 (6 bases). V was pared by 2 bases and J by 0 bases, with 8 bases between. CDR3 size: 15 residues. Germline V gene sequence: CDR1 MNHNY, CDR2 SVGAGI (reference sequence). CDR3 sequence (DNA): TGTGCCAGCAGTTACAACAGGGTCTCCTACAATGAGCAGTTCTTC. Translating it yields CASSYNRVSYNEQFF.

The J gene is TRBJ2-3, the V gene TRBV27; a weak D match, TRBD2 (5 bases). The V and J ends lost 1 base and 0 bases respectively, with 8 bases between them. Germline CDR1 reads MNHEY; CDR2 reads SMNVEV (reference sequence). The length of the CDR3 is 15 residues. CDR3 sequence reads: CASSLYGESTDTQYF. DNA of the CDR3: TGTGCCAGCAGTTTATATGGGGAGAGCACAGATACGCAGTATTTT.

This chain uses TRBV19 with TRBJ1-2; maybe TRBD1 (6 bases). This CDR3 is 15 amino acids long. Germline assignment: CDR1 LNHDA and CDR2 SQIVND (reference sequence). Trimming stripped 4 bases from V and 6 bases from J, with 18 bases between. The CDR3 DNA follows: TGTGCCAGTAGTACCTCGACAGGAGGGGTGAATGGCTACACCTTC. Amino acids: CASSTSTGGVNGYTF. Full variable domain (remainder filled in from reference TRBV19 and TRBJ1-2): DGGITQSPKYLFRKEGQNVTLSCEQNLNHDAMYWYRQDPGQGLRLIYYSQIVNDFQKGDIAEGYSVSREKKESFPLTVTSAQKNPTAFYLCASSTSTGGVNGYTFGSGTRLTVV.